Described below is a single T cell receptor (beta chain) sequence and its context. Here immunoSEQ multiplex PCR was the method, and the copy in TCRdb shows in-frame clones only, minus some. The sample has around 140,000 clones, about 77% seen once. This record belongs to a study of blood T cell repertoires in COVID-19. The origin of this receptor is a woman between 50 and 59 years old with active or convalescent COVID-19. Sequencing input: peripheral blood.

The CDR3 coding sequence is TGTGCCAGCAGCTTAGGGCCAGGTACGCAGTATTTT. Its translation: CASSLGPGTQYF. The V call is TRBV7-3, the J call TRBJ2-3; no definite D call. Deletions cut 2 bases from V and 8 bases from J, with 8 bases between. Germline lookup yields CDR1 SGHTA and CDR2 FQGTGA. There are 12 residues in the CDR3.